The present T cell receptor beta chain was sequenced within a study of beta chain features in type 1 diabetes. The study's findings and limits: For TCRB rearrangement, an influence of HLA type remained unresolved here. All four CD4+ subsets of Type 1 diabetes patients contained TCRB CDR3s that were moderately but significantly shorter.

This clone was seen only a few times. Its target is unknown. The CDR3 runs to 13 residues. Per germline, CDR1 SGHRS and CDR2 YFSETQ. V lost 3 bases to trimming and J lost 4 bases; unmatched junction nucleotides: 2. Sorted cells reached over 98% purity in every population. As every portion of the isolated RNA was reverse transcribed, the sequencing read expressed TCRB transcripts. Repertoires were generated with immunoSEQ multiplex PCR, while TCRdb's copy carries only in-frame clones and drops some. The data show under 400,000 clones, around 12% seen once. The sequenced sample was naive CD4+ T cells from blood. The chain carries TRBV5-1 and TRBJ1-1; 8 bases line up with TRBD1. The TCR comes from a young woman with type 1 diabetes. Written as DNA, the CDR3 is TGCGCCAGCAGCTGGACAGGGAGCACTGAAGCTTTCTTT. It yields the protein CASSWTGSTEAFF.